This T cell receptor (beta chain) was obtained from a study of PD-1 and CTLA-4 blockade in melanoma (dated by TCRdb to the early 2020s). Regarding the complete study: The study compared how PD-1 blockade and CTLA-4 blockade affected the melanoma-reactive CD8 T cell response in patients with melanoma.

Library prep was done by the immunoSEQ multiplex PCR assay. The table comes from immuneACCESS by way of TCRdb, which keeps in-frame sequences with V and J called. Part of the clones is missing from these tables; in studies checked, under half for an unresolved V gene and the rest for unknown reasons. The sample includes some 11,000 clones, with roughly 80% observed a single time. The ten largest make up under 35% of the sample. With regard to this clone: It lacks a known antigen. No quality values exist for individual bases; no much larger clone is one base distant.

This TCR was sampled from a human donor with melanoma. The specimen comprised CD8+ T cells from peripheral blood, sampled from a patient given anti-PD-1 treatment.

The CDR3 has the sequence CASSGGAAATEAFF. The nucleotides are TGTGCCAGCAGCGGGGGGGCAGCCGCCACTGAAGCTTTCTTT. Recombination joined TRBV9 with TRBJ1-1, and possibly TRBD1, on 6 matching bases. The V end loses 3 bases and the J end loses 4 bases, and a stretch of 13 bases separates them. Taken from the germline V gene, the CDR1 and CDR2 loops are SGDLS and YYNGEE. The CDR3, from cysteine to phenylalanine, totals 14 residues. Only the CDR3 region is kept as DNA, spanning 42 bases read in frame from base 1.